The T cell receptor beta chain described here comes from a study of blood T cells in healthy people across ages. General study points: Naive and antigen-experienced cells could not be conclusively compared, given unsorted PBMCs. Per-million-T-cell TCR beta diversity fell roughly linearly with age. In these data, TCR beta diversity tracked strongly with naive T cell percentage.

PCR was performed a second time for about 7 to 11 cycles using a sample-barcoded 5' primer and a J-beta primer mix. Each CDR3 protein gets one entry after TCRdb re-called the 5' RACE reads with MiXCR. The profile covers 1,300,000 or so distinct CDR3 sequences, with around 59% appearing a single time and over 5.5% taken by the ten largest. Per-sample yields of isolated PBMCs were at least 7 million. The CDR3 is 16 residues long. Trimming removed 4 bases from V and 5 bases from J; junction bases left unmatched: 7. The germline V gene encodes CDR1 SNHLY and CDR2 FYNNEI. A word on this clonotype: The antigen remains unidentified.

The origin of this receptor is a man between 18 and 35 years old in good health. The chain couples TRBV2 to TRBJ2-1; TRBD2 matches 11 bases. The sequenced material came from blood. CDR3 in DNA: TGTGCCAGCAGTGTTCCCGGGACTAGCGGTAACAATGAGCAGTTCTTC. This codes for CASSVPGTSGNNEQFF.